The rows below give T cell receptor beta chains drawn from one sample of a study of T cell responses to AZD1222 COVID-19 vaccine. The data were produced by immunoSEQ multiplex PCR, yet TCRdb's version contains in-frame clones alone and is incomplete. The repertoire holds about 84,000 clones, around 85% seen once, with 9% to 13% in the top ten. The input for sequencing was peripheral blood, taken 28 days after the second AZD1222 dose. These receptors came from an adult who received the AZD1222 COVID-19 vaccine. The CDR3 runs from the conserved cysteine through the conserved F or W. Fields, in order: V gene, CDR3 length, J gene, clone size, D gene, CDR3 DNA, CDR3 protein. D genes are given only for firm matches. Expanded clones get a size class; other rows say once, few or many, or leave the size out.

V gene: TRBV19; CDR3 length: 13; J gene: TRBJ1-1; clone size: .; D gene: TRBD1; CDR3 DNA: TGTGCCAGTAGCCGGGACAGGCATTCTGAAGCTTTCTTT; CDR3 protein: CASSRDRHSEAFF
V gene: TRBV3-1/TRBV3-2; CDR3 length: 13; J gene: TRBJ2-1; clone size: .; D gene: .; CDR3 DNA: TGTGCCAGCAGCCAGCTCTCAACCCGGGAGCAGTTCTTC; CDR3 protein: CASSQLSTREQFF
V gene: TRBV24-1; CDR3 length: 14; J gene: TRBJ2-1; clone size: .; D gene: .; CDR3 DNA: TGTGCCACCAGTGATTTGGCCGGGGACAATGAGCAGTTCTTC; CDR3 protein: CATSDLAGDNEQFF
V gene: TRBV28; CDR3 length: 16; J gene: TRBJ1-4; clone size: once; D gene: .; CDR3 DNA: TGTGCCAGCAGTTTCTTGGGGCGGGGGGTAGGAGAAAAACTGTTTTTT; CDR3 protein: CASSFLGRGVGEKLFF
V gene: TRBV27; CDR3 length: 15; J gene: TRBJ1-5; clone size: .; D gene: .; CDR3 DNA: TGTGCCAGCAGTCCCTTCCAGTGGGGCAATCAGCCCCAGCATTTT; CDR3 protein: CASSPFQWGNQPQHF
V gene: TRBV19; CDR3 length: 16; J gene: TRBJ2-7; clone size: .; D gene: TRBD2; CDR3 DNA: TGTGCCAGTAGTATAGGGTGGACTAGCGGGACCTACGAGCAGTACTTC; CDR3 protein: CASSIGWTSGTYEQYF
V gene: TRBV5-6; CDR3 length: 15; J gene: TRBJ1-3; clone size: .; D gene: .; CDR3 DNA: TGTGCCAGCAGCCAGAGTCCGGGCTCTGGAAACACCATATATTTT; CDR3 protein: CASSQSPGSGNTIYF
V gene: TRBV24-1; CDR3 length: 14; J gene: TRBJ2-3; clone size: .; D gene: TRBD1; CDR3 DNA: TGTGCCACCAGTGTTGGACAGGGGGCAGATACGCAGTATTTT; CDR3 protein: CATSVGQGADTQYF
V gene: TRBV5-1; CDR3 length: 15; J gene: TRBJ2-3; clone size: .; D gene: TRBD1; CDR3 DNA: TGCGCCAGCAGCGTGACAGGGGGCCTTGGAGATACGCAGTATTTT; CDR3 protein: CASSVTGGLGDTQYF
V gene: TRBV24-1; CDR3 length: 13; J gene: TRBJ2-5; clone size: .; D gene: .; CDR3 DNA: TGTGCCACGGCAGGCCCCAGGGGCGAGACCCAGTACTTC; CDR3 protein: CATAGPRGETQYF
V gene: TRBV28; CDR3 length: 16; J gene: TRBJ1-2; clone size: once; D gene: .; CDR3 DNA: TGTGCCAGCAGTCCCCCCCCGGGGGACCGCGACTATGGCTACACCTTC; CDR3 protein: CASSPPPGDRDYGYTF
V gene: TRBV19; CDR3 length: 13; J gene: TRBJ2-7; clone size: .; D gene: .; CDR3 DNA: TGTGCCAGTAGTCCGGACATCCCCTCAATCCCCTCCTTC; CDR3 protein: CASSPDIPSIPSF
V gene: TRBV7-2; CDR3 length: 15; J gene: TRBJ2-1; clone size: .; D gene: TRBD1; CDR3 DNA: TGTGCCAGCAGCTTGACAGGGATCTCCTACAATGAGCAGTTCTTC; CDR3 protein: CASSLTGISYNEQFF
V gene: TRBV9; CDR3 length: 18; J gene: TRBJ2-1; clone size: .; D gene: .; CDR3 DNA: TGTGCCAGCAGCCTCAGGGGGCTAGCGGGCACGGGGACAGAGGAGCAGTTCTTC; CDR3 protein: CASSLRGLAGTGTEEQFF
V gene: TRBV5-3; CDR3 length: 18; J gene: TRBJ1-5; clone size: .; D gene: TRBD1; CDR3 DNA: TGTGCCAGAAGCCGCTCCGGGACAGGTAAGTATAGCAATCAGCCCCAGCATTTT; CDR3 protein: CARSRSGTGKYSNQPQHF
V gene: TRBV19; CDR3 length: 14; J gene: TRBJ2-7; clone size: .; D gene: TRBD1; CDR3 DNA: TGTGCCAGTTCCCTGGGGACAGGGTCCTACGAGCAGTACTTC; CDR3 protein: CASSLGTGSYEQYF
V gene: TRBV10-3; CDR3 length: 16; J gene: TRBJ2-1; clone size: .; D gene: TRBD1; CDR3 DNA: TGTGCCATCAGCGGTGCCGGGACAGGGAAAACGCATGAGCAGTTCTTC; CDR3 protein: CAISGAGTGKTHEQFF
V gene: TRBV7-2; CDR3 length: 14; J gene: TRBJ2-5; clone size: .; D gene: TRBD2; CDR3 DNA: TGTGCCAGCAGCGTGACTAGCGGCCAAGAGACCCAGTACTTC; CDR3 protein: CASSVTSGQETQYF
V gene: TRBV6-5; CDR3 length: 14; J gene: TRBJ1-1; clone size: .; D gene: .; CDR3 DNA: TGTGCCAGCAGTTACCGCGGCGGACACACTGAAGCTTTCTTT; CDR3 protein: CASSYRGGHTEAFF
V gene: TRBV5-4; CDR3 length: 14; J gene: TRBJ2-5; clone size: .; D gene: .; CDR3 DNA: TGTGCCAGCAGCCTGGATCAGGGGCTAGAGACCCAGTACTTC; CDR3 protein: CASSLDQGLETQYF
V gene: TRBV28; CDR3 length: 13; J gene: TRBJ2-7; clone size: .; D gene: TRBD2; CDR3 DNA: TGTGCCAGCAGTCTACTAGCGGGAGACGAGCAGTACTTC; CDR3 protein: CASSLLAGDEQYF
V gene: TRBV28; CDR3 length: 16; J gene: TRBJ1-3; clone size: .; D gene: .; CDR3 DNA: TGTGCCAGCAGCCTCATATACCGGAGCTCTGGAAACACCATATATTTT; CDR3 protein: CASSLIYRSSGNTIYF
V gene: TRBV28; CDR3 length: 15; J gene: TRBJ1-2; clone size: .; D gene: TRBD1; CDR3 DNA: TGTGCCAGCAGTCGAGAAAGGGGGCGAAGTCCTGGCTACACCTTC; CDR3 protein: CASSRERGRSPGYTF
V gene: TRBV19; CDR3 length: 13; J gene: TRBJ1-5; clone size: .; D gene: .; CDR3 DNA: TGTGCCAGTAGTATAGAAGGGGATCAGCCCCAGCATTTT; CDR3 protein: CASSIEGDQPQHF
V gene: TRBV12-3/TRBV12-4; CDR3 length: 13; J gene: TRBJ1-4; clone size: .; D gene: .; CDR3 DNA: TGTGCCAGCAGTCCCCGGGATAATGAAAAACTGTTTTTT; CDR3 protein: CASSPRDNEKLFF
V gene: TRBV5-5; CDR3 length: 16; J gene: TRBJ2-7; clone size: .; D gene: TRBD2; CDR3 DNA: TGTGCCAGCAGCCCGTGGACTAGCGGGAGGCCGTACGAGCAGTACTTC; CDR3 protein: CASSPWTSGRPYEQYF
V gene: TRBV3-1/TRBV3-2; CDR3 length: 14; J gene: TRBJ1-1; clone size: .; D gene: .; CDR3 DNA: TGTGCCAGCAGTGATGGCCAGATGAACACTGAAGCTTTCTTT; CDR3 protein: CASSDGQMNTEAFF
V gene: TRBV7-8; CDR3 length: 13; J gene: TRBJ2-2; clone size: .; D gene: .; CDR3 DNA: TGTGCCAGCAGCTCGGGACTTAACGGGGAGCTGTTTTTT; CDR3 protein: CASSSGLNGELFF
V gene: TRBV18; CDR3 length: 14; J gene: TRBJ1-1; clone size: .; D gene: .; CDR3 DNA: TGTGCCAGCTCATCCTCAGACAGTAACACTGAAGCTTTCTTT; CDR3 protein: CASSSSDSNTEAFF
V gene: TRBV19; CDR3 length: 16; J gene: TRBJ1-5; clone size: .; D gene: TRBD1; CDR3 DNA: TGTGCCAGTACCGCACGGGACAGGGGGATCTATCAGCCCCAGCATTTT; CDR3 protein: CASTARDRGIYQPQHF
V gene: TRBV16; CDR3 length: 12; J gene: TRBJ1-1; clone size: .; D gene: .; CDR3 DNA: TGTGCCAGCGATGGGAAGGCTCGTGAAGCTTTCTTT; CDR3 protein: CASDGKAREAFF
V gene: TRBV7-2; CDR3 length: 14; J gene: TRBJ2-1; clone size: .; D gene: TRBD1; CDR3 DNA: TGTGCCAGCAACGGGGACAGCTCCTACAATGAGCAGTTCTTC; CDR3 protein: CASNGDSSYNEQFF
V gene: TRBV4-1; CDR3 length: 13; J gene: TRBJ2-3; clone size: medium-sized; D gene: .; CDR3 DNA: TGCGCCAGCAGCCAAGATCGGGGGCCTTCGCAGTATTTT; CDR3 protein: CASSQDRGPSQYF
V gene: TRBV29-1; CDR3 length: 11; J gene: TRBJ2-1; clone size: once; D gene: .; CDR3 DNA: TGCAGCGTTGAAGATTACAATGAGCAGTTCTTC; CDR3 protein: CSVEDYNEQFF
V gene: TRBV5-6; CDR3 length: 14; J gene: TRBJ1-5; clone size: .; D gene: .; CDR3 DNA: TGTGCCAGCAGCTTCGGGACGGACAATCAGCCCCAGCATTTT; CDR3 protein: CASSFGTDNQPQHF
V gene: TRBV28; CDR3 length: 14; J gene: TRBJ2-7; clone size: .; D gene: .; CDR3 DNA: TGTGCCAGCAGTTTATTCCTGGGTTTGGACGAGCAGTACTTC; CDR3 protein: CASSLFLGLDEQYF
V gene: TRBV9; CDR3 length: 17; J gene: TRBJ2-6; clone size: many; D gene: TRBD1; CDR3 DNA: TGTGCCAGCAGCGTAGCCAGGGGGAAGTCTGGGGCCAACGTCCTGACTTTC; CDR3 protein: CASSVARGKSGANVLTF
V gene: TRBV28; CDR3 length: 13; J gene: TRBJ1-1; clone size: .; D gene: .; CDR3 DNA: TGTGCCAGCAGCAACGACAGACCTACTGAAGCTTTCTTT; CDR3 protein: CASSNDRPTEAFF
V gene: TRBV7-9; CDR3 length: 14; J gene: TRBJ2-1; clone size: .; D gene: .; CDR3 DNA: TGTGCCAGCAGCCTCCGGGATAGGAACAATGAGCAGTTCTTC; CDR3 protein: CASSLRDRNNEQFF
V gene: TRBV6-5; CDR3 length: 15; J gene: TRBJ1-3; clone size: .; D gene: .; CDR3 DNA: TGTGCCACCTACCGAGGGGTTTTCTCTGGAAACACCATATATTTT; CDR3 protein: CATYRGVFSGNTIYF
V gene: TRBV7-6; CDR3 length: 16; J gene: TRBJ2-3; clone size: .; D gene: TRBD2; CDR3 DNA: TGTGCCAGCAGCTTCCGACTAGCGGGGAGCACAGATACGCAGTATTTT; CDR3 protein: CASSFRLAGSTDTQYF
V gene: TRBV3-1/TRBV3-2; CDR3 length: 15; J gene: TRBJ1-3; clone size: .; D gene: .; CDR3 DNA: TGTGCCAGCAGCCAAGCCGGACTCTCTGGAAACACCATATATTTT; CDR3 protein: CASSQAGLSGNTIYF